A selection of T cell receptor beta chains follows, all from one sample in a study of cytomegalovirus exposure and HLA in healthy donors. Measured with immunoSEQ multiplex PCR; TCRdb has only the in-frame clones, and not every one. The sample features tens of thousands of clones, with roughly 3.8% in its top ten. Source material: PBMCs. The receptors originated from a man younger than 35 in good health and CMV-seropositive. Each CDR3 is given with its conserved first and last residue. D genes are given only for firm matches.

v_call	d_call	j_call	cdr3_aa	cdr3_nt
TRBV27	NA	TRBJ1-1	CASSSLEGGTEAFF	TGTGCCAGCAGTTCCCTAGAGGGTGGCACTGAAGCTTTCTTT
TRBV2	NA	TRBJ1-2	CASSDTPAATYGYTF	TGTGCCAGCAGTGATACCCCGGCGGCGACCTATGGCTACACCTTC
TRBV10-3	NA	TRBJ2-1	CAIREGAAYYNEQFF	TGTGCCATCCGTGAAGGGGCCGCTTACTACAATGAGCAGTTCTTC
TRBV5-6	NA	TRBJ1-1	CASSWGGTEAFF	TGTGCCAGCAGCTGGGGGGGCACTGAAGCTTTCTTT
TRBV11-2	NA	TRBJ1-1	CASSSSGGEAEAFF	TGTGCCAGCAGCTCTAGTGGGGGGGAAGCTGAAGCTTTCTTT
TRBV5-6	NA	TRBJ2-7	CASSLGVLTASYEQYF	TGTGCCAGCAGCTTAGGTGTTTTGACAGCCTCCTACGAGCAGTACTTC
TRBV7-2	NA	TRBJ1-3	CASSLDGGGTSSGNTIYF	TGTGCCAGCAGCTTAGATGGAGGAGGGACCTCTTCTGGAAACACCATATATTTT
TRBV7-2	NA	TRBJ2-7	CASSPGIQGLRQEQYF	TGTGCCAGCAGCCCGGGAATACAGGGTCTCAGGCAAGAGCAGTACTTC
TRBV19	NA	TRBJ2-4	CASKRGKLAKNIQYF	TGTGCCAGTAAGCGAGGGAAGCTAGCCAAAAACATTCAGTACTTC
TRBV7-2	TRBD1	TRBJ1-2	CASSLSTGGIYGYTF	TGTGCCAGCAGCTTATCTACAGGGGGCATCTATGGCTACACCTTC
TRBV10-3	TRBD1	TRBJ1-3	CAITGGLGDTIYF	TGTGCCATCACAGGGGGCTTAGGGGACACCATATATTTT
TRBV5-8	NA	TRBJ1-2	CASSLIGRNYGYTF	TGTGCCAGCAGCTTGATTGGGCGAAACTATGGCTACACCTTC
TRBV28	TRBD2	TRBJ2-5	CASSEGTRLVETQYF	TGTGCCAGCAGTGAGGGGACTAGGCTTGTGGAGACCCAGTACTTC
TRBV7-9	TRBD1	TRBJ2-7	CASSRDRGLFSYEQYF	TGTGCCAGCAGCCGTGACAGGGGGCTTTTTTCCTACGAGCAGTACTTC
TRBV7-3	TRBD1	TRBJ1-1	CASSLKAGDRPNTEAFF	TGTGCCAGCAGCTTAAAGGCTGGGGACAGACCGAACACTGAAGCTTTCTTT
TRBV7-9	NA	TRBJ2-1	CASSLGAGKYNEQFF	TGTGCCAGCAGCTTAGGGGCCGGGAAGTACAATGAGCAGTTCTTC
TRBV9	TRBD1	TRBJ1-1	CASSAGTVNTEAFF	TGTGCCAGCAGCGCCGGGACAGTGAACACTGAAGCTTTCTTT
TRBV2	NA	TRBJ2-5	CASSVRDQETQYF	TGTGCCAGCAGTGTAAGAGACCAAGAGACCCAGTACTTC
TRBV19	NA	TRBJ1-3	CASSIAETGNTIYF	TGTGCCAGTAGTATAGCGGAGACTGGAAACACCATATATTTT
TRBV28	TRBD1	TRBJ1-1	CASSSSDRVAEAFF	TGTGCCAGCAGTTCGAGTGACAGGGTTGCTGAAGCTTTCTTT